This T cell receptor beta chain emerged from a study of regulatory T cells in long-lasting Graves disease. The study's findings and limits: There was favoring of TRBV28, TRBJ1-2 and TRBJ2-5 in persistent disease.

This clonotype was found many times. Its antigen is not identified. Relying on iRepertoire HTBI primers and Arm-PCR of CDR3 regions, the team built TCR beta libraries. TCRdb redid the calling of the multiplex PCR reads with MiXCR, one entry per CDR3 protein. Of a few hundred thousand distinct CDR3 sequences listed, 15% to 20% were seen once; the top ten hold about 15%. This CDR3 spans 15 amino acids. With 3 bases removed from V and 1 base from J, the gap between germline ends came to 12 bases. Time point denoted: newly diagnosed GD, antithyroid drugs for less than 3 months. PBMC RNA was the source of the TCR library. These data were likewise used in another study, on T cells in Graves' hyperthyroidism and ophthalmopathy. That report notes: Hyperthyroidism, newly diagnosed and lasting under 2 months, affected patients aged 18 to 65.

The origin of this receptor is a woman in her twenties or thirties with Graves disease. This chain joins TRBV12-3 or TRBV12-4 and TRBJ1-1; TRBD1 is a possible D gene (6 bases). This specimen consisted of peripheral blood mononuclear cells (PBMCs), obtained at new diagnosis, from a patient treated with antithyroid drugs. The CDR3 is CASSFERGANTEAFF. The CDR3 DNA is TGTGCCAGCAGTTTCGAGCGGGGGGCGAACACTGAAGCTTTCTTT.